Below, 3 T cell receptor beta chains from the same sample are listed, as sequenced in a study of blood T cell repertoires in COVID-19. Sequenced by immunoSEQ multiplex PCR; TCRdb stores in-frame clones only, minus some. The sample contains about 230,000 clones, about 86% of which appear only once. Sequencing was carried out using peripheral blood. All receptors derive from a man between 50 and 59 years old with active or convalescent COVID-19.

This rearrangement joins TRBV25-1 to TRBJ1-1; possibly TRBD1 for D (6 bases). Germline-derived CDR1 and CDR2 are MGHDK and SYGVNS. The V gene lost 3 bases and the J gene lost 1 base, with 18 bases spanning the gap. This CDR3 spans 17 amino acids. CDR3 sequence reads: CASSDLTGGLGNTEAFF. CDR3 coding DNA: TGTGCCAGCAGTGATTTGACAGGTGGGCTTGGGAACACTGAAGCTTTCTTT. Supplemented by reference TRBV25-1 and TRBJ1-1, the full variable domain reads EADIYQTPRYLVIGTGKKITLECSQTMGHDKMYWYQQDPGMELHLIHYSYGVNSTEKGDLSSESTVSRIRTEHFPLTLESARPSHTSQYLCASSDLTGGLGNTEAFFGQGTRLTVV.

V usage is TRBV19 and J usage is TRBJ1-1, with a tentative D call TRBD1 (5 bases). Trimming shortened V by 3 bases and J by 5 bases, and 13 bases separated the two germline ends. Germline CDR1 and CDR2: LNHDA and SQIVND (reference sequence). The CDR3 covers 14 residues. CDR3 sequence reads: CASSIYGGGTEAFF. The CDR3 bases are TGTGCCAGTAGTATTTATGGGGGGGGGACTGAAGCTTTCTTT.

The chain couples TRBV7-9 to TRBJ1-2, with D possibly TRBD1 on 6 matching bases. CDR3 length: 13 amino acids. Germline CDR1 is SEHNR and CDR2 is FQNEAQ (reference sequence). V lost 5 bases and J lost 3, with 10 bases in between. Here the CDR3 DNA reads TGTGCCAGCAGCCTGCGACAGGACTATGGCTACACCTTC. This sequence encodes CASSLRQDYGYTF.